This TCR beta chain was found in a study of blood T cell repertoires in COVID-19. Study details: Both acute and convalescent COVID-19 samples were obtained from the United States, Italy and Spain. Sources were T cells, B-cell-depleted T cells, or PBMCs; the material itself was cDNA or gDNA.

There are 14 residues in the CDR3. Looked up from germline, CDR1 is MNHEY and CDR2 is SVGAGI. V shed 7 bases, J shed 10 bases, and the junction held 10 bases outside the gene matches. In the source study's methods: Quantification of nucleated cells was approximated via reference gene primer amplification. Repertoires were generated with immunoSEQ multiplex PCR, while TCRdb's copy carries only in-frame clones and drops some. V, J and clone size were drawn from that table, and D and trimming were deduced from the DNA. The sample gives 140,000 or so clones, approximately 84% of which show up once; 1.5% to 2.5% is in the top ten.

The J gene is TRBJ1-6, the V gene TRBV6-5, with TRBD1 identical over 7 bases. Material: peripheral blood. The sequence was obtained from a woman aged 60 to 75 with acute or convalescent COVID-19. The CDR3 spells CASTPGQLFSPLHF. The CDR3 DNA sequence: TGTGCCAGCACCCCGGGACAGCTATTCTCACCCCTCCACTTT.